This TCR beta chain came from a study of blood T cell repertoires in COVID-19. On the study more broadly: PBMCs, B-cell-depleted T cells, or T cells were the source of the cDNA or gDNA that made up the material.

Here immunoSEQ multiplex PCR was the method, and the copy in TCRdb shows in-frame clones only, minus some. The repertoire holds a few hundred thousand clones, with more than 70% as singletons. The CDR3 covers 17 residues. V shed 4 bases and J 2 bases; nucleotides not matched to a gene: 13. CDR1 MDHEN and CDR2 SYDVKM come from the germline V gene. The source is a woman in her thirties or forties who had recovered from COVID-19. The sequenced sample consisted of peripheral blood. The chain joins TRBV28 to TRBJ2-7, with 8 bases matching TRBD2. The CDR3 here is CASSSPPGAGGPYEQYF. The CDR3 nucleotides are TGTGCCAGCAGTTCTCCGCCGGGGGCGGGGGGCCCCTACGAGCAGTACTTC.